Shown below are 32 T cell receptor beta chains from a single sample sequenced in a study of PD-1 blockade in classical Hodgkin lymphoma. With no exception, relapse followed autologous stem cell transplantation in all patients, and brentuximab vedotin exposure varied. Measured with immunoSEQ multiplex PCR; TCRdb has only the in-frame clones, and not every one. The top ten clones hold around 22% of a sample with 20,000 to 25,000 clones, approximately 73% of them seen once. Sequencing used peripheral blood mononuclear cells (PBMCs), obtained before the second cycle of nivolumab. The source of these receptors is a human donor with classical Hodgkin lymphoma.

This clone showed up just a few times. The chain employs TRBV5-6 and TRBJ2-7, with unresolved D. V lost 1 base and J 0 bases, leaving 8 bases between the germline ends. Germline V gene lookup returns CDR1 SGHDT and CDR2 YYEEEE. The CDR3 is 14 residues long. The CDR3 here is CASSLLGSSYEQYF. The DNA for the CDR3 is TGTGCCAGCAGCTTGTTGGGTTCCTCCTACGAGCAGTACTTC.

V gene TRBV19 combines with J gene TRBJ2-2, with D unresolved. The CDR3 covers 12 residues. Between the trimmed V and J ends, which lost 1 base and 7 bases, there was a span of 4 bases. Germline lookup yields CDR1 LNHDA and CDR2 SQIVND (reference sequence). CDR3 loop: CASSIGSGELFF. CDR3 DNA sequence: TGTGCCAGTAGTATAGGAAGCGGGGAGCTGTTTTTT.

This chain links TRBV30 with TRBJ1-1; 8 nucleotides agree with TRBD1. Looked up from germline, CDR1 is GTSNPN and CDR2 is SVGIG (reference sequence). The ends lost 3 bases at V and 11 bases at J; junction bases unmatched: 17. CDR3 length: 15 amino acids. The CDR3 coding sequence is TGTGCCTGGAGGAACGTCGCAGAGATATGGACAGGGGCTTTCTTT. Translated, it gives CAWRNVAEIWTGAFF.

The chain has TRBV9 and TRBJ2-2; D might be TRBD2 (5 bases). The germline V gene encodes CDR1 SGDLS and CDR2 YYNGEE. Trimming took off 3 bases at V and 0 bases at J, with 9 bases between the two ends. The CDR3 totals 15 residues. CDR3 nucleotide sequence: TGTGCCAGCAGCGGTGGAGGAGCGAACACCGGGGAGCTGTTTTTT. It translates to CASSGGGANTGELFF.

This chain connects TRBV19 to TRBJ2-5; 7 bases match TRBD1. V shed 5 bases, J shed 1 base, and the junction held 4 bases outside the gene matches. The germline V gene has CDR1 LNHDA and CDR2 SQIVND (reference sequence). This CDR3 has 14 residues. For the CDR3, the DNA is TGTGCCAGTAGTCCCTGGACAGGCCAAGAGACCCAGTACTTC. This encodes CASSPWTGQETQYF.

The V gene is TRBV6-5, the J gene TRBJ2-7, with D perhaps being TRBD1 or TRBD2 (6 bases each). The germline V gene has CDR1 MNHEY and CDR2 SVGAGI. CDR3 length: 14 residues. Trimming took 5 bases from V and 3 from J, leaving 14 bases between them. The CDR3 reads CASSRGGNYYEQYF. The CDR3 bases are TGTGCCAGCAGTCGAGGGGGGAACTACTACGAGCAGTACTTC.

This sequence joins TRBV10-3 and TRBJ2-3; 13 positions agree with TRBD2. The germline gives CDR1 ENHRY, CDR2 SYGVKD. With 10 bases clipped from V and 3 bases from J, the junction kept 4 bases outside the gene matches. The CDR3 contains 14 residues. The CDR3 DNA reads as TGTGCCACCGGGACTAGCGGGACGACAGATACGCAGTATTTT. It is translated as CATGTSGTTDTQYF.

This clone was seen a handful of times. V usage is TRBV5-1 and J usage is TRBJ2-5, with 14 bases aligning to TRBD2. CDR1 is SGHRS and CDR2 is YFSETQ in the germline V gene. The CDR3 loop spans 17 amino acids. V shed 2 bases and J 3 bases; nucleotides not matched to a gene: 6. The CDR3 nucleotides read TGCGCCAGCAGCTTTATTGAGGGACTAGCGGGAGAAGAGACCCAGTACTTC. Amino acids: CASSFIEGLAGEETQYF.

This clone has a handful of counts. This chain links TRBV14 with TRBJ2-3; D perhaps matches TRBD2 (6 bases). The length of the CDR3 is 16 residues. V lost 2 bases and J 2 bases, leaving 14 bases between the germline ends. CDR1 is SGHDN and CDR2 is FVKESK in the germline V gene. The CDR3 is CASSQNTGTLTDTQYF. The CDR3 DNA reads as TGTGCCAGCAGCCAAAATACCGGGACTCTCACAGATACGCAGTATTTT.

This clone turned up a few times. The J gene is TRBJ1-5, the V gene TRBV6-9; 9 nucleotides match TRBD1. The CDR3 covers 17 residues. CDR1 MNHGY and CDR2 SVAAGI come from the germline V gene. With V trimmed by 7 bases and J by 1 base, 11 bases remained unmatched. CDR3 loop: CASTLQGAGVSNQPQHF. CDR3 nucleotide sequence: TGTGCCAGCACCCTACAGGGGGCGGGGGTAAGCAATCAGCCCCAGCATTTT.

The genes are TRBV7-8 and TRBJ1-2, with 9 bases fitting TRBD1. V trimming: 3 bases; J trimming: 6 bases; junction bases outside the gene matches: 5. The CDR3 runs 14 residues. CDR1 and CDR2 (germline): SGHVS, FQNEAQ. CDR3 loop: CASSFSGTGNGYTF. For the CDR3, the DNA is TGTGCCAGCAGCTTTTCCGGGACAGGGAATGGCTACACCTTC.

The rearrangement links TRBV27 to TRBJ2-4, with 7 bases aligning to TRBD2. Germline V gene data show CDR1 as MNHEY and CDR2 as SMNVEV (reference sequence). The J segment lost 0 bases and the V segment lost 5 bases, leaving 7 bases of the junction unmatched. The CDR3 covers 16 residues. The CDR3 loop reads CASSDGTTVAKNIQYF. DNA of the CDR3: TGTGCCAGCAGTGATGGGACTACCGTAGCCAAAAACATTCAGTACTTC.

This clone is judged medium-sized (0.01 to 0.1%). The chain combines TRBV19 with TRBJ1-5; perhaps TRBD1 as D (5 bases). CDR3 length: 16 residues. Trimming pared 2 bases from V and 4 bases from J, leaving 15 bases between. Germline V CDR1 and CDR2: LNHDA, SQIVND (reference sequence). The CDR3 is CASSIRREGQNQPQHF. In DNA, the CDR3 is TGTGCCAGTAGTATACGACGAGAGGGGCAAAATCAGCCCCAGCATTTT.

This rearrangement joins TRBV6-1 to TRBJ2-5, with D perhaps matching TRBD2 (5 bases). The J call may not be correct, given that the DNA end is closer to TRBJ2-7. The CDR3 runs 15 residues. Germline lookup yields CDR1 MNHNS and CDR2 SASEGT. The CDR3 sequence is CASSEGAGSSYEQYF. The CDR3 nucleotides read TGTGCCAGCAGTGAAGGTGCGGGTAGCTCCTACGAGCAGTACTTC.

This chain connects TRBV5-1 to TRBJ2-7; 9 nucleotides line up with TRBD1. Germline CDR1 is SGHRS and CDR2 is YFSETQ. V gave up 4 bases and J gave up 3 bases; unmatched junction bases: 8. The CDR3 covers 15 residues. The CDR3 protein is CASSPDRGFGYEQYF. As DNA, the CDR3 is TGCGCCAGCAGCCCCGACAGGGGGTTCGGCTACGAGCAGTACTTC.

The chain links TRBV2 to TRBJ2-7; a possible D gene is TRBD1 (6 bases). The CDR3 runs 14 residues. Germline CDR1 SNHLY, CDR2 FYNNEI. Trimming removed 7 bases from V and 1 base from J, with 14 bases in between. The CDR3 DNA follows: TGTGCCAGCAAGGCAGGGGCAACGTCCTACGAGCAGTACTTC. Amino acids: CASKAGATSYEQYF.

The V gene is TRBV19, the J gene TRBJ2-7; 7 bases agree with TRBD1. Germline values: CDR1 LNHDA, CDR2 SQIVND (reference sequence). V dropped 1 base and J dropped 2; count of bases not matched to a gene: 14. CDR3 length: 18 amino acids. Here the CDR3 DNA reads TGTGCCAGTAGTATAGCCACTCGAAGACAGGGTTCCACCTACGAGCAGTACTTC. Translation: CASSIATRRQGSTYEQYF.

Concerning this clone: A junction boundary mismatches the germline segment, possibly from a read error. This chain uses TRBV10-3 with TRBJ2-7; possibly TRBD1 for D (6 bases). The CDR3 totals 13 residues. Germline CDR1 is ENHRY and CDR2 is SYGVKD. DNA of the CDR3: TGTGCCATCAGCTCCGGGACAAACTACAAGCAGTACTTC. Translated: CAISSGTNYKQYF.

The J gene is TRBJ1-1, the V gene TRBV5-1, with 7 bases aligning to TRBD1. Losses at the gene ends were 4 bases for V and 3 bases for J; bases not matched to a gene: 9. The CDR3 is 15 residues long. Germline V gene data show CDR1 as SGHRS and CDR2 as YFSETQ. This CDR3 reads CASSATTGSDTEAFF. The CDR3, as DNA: TGCGCCAGCAGCGCGACGACAGGGTCGGACACTGAAGCTTTCTTT.

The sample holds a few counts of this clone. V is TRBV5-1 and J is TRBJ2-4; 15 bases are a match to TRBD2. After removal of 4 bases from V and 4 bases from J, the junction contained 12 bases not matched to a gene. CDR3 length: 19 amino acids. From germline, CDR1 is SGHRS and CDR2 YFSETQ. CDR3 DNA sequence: TGCGCCAGCAGCGCCAACCCGGGACTAGCGGGAGGCGCAAAAAACATTCAGTACTTC. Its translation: CASSANPGLAGGAKNIQYF. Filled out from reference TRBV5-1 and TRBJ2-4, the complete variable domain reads KAGVTQTPRYLIKTRGQQVTLSCSPISGHRSVSWYQQTPGQGLQFLFEYFSETQRNKGNFPGRFSGRQFSNSRSEMNVSTLELGDSALYLCASSANPGLAGGAKNIQYFGAGTRLSVL.

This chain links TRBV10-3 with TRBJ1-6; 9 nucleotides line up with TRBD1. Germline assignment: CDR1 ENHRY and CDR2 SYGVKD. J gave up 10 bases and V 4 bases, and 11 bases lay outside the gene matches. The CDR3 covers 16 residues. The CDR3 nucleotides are TGTGCCATCAGTGGGGTCCCTAGGACAGGGGAATCACCCCTCCACTTT. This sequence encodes CAISGVPRTGESPLHF.

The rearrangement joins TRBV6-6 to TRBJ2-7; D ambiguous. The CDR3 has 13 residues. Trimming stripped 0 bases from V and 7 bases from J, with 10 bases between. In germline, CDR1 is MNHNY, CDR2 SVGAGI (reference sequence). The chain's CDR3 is CASSYSLLGEQYF. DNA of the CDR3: TGTGCCAGCAGTTACTCCCTACTCGGGGAGCAGTACTTC.

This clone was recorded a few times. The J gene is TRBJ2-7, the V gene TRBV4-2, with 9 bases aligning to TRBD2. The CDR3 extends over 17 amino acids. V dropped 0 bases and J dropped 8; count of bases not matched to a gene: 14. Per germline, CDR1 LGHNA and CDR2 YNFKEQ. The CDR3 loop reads CASSQDNGLAPFRKQYF. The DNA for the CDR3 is TGTGCCAGCAGCCAAGATAACGGACTAGCGCCCTTTAGGAAGCAGTACTTC.

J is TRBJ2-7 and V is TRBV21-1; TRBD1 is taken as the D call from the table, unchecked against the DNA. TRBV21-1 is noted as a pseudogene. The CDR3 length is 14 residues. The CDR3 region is CASSRPPTRYEQYF. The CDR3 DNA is TGTGCCAGCAGCAGGCCCCCAACACGCTACGAGCAGTACTTC.

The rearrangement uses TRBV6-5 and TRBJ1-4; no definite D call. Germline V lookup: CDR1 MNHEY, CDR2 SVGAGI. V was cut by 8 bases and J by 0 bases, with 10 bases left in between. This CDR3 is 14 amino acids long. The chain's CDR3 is CASRLGPTNEKLFF. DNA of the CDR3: TGTGCCAGCCGCCTAGGACCAACTAATGAAAAACTGTTTTTT.

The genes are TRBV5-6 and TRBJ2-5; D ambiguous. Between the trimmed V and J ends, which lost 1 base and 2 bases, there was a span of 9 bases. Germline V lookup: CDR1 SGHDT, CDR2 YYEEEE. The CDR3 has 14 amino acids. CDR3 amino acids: CASSLFRSQETQYF. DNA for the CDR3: TGTGCCAGCAGCTTGTTTAGATCTCAAGAGACCCAGTACTTC.

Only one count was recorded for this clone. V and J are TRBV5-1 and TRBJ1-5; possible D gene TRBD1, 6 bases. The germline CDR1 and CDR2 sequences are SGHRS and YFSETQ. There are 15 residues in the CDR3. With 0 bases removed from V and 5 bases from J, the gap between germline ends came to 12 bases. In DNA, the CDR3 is TGCGCCAGCAGCTTGGAGGACAGTCAATATCAGCCCCAGCATTTT. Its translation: CASSLEDSQYQPQHF.

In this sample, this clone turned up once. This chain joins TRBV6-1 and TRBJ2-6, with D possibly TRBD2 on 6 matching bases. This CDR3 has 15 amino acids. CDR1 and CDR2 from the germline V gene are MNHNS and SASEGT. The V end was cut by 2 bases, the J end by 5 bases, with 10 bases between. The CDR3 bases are TGTGCCAGCAGTGAATTGGGGGGTAGGGCCAACGTCCTGACTTTC. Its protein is CASSELGGRANVLTF.

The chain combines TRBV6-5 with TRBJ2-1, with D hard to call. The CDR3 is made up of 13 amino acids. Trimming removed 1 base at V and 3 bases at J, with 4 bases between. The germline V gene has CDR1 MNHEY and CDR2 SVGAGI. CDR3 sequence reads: CASSYYGYNEQFF. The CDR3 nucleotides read TGTGCCAGCAGTTACTATGGCTACAATGAGCAGTTCTTC.

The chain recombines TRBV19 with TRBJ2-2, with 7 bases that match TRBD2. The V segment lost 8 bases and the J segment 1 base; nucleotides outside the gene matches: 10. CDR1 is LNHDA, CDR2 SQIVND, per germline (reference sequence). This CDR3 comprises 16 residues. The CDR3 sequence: CASLTSGTRNTGELFF. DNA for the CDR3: TGTGCCAGTCTTACGAGCGGGACCAGGAACACCGGGGAGCTGTTTTTT.

The CDR3 nucleotides are TGTGCCAGCAGTGAAAGGACAGCCCCTGGGGCCAACGTCCTGACTTTC. Its protein is CASSERTAPGANVLTF. The chain is built from TRBV6-1 and TRBJ2-6, with a possible D match to TRBD1 (6 bases). The CDR3 sequence is 16 residues long. Trimming took 2 bases from V and 2 from J, leaving 10 bases between them. Looked up from germline, CDR1 is MNHNS and CDR2 is SASEGT.

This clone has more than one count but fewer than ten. CDR3 in DNA: TGTGCCAGCAGCTCTGGGTGGGAGACAGGGACCTACGAGCAGTACTTC. It specifies CASSSGWETGTYEQYF. The rearrangement uses TRBV27 and TRBJ2-7; 7 bases map to TRBD1. This CDR3 spans 16 amino acids. The germline V gene has CDR1 MNHEY and CDR2 SMNVEV (reference sequence). The ends lost 6 bases at V and 2 bases at J; junction bases unmatched: 13.